Presented here are 31 T cell receptor beta chains from one specimen sequenced in a study of graft-versus-host responses after intestinal transplantation. TCRdb's table, derived via immunoSEQ multiplex PCR, lists solely in-frame clones and lacks some. The sample carries about a thousand clones, around 95% recorded once. The starting material was PBMCs, obtained 9 days after transplant. These receptors were taken from a human patient who received an intestinal transplant, so some T cells may come from the graft donor.

The V and J genes are TRBV4-2 and TRBJ1-2; D is possibly TRBD1 (6 bases). The V end was cut by 1 base, the J end by 6 bases, with 12 bases between. The CDR3 extends over 14 amino acids. CDR1 is LGHNA and CDR2 is YNFKEQ in the germline V gene. The CDR3 protein is CASSQAQGLNGYTF. For the CDR3, the DNA is TGTGCCAGCAGCCAAGCACAGGGTTTGAATGGCTACACCTTC.

The chain carries TRBV2 and TRBJ2-7; D ambiguous. There are 14 residues in the CDR3. Trimming shortened V by 6 bases and J by 1 base, and 13 bases separated the two germline ends. Germline V gene sequence: CDR1 SNHLY, CDR2 FYNNEI. The CDR3 loop is CASSGPGLSYEQYF. The CDR3 DNA follows: TGTGCCAGCAGCGGCCCGGGCTTGTCCTACGAGCAGTACTTC.

The rearrangement links TRBV4-1 to TRBJ2-6; TRBD1 might be the D (5 bases). Between the trimmed V and J ends, which lost 4 bases and 1 base, there was a span of 5 bases. CDR3 size: 14 residues. CDR1 and CDR2 (germline): MGHRA, YSYEKL. The CDR3 spells CASSRQSGANVLTF. In DNA form, the CDR3 reads TGCGCCAGCAGCCGACAGTCTGGGGCCAACGTCCTGACTTTC.

The J gene is TRBJ2-7, the V gene TRBV4-1; a possible D gene is TRBD2 (5 bases). CDR1 is MGHRA, CDR2 YSYEKL, per germline. Trimming cost V 0 bases and J 1 base, with 16 bases left between them. The CDR3 spans 17 residues. CDR3 sequence (DNA): TGCGCCAGCAGCCAAGATTATGGGAGCCTCGGGTCCTACGAGCAGTACTTC. This translates into CASSQDYGSLGSYEQYF.

This chain connects TRBV18 to TRBJ2-1; 8 bases fit TRBD1. CDR1 is KGHSH and CDR2 is LQKENI in the germline V gene. The J segment lost 3 bases and the V segment lost 4 bases, leaving 14 bases of the junction unmatched. This CDR3 contains 18 residues. CDR3: CASSLPETGDSLYNEQFF. DNA of the CDR3: TGTGCCAGCTCACTACCCGAGACAGGGGATTCCCTCTACAATGAGCAGTTCTTC.

The chain is built from TRBV4-1 and TRBJ1-5, with no clear D. Per germline, CDR1 MGHRA and CDR2 YSYEKL. Deletions cut 1 base from V and 6 bases from J, with 7 bases between. CDR3 length: 13 residues. The CDR3 here is CASSQVHRQPQHF. Written as DNA, the CDR3 is TGCGCCAGCAGCCAAGTCCATCGTCAGCCCCAGCATTTT.

In this sample, this clone turned up once. The genes are TRBV7-9 and TRBJ1-5; D remains unclear. With 1 base removed from V and 7 bases from J, the gap between germline ends came to 8 bases. Germline values: CDR1 SEHNR, CDR2 FQNEAQ (reference sequence). The CDR3 is 13 residues long. The CDR3 DNA is TGTGCCAGCAGCTTAGGGTTGGGGCAGCCCCAGCATTTT. Residues: CASSLGLGQPQHF.

V and J are TRBV6-5 and TRBJ1-2; TRBD1 might be the D (6 bases). The CDR3 sequence is 14 residues long. Trimming cost V 5 bases and J 4 bases, with 14 bases left between them. Looked up from germline, CDR1 is MNHEY and CDR2 is SVGAGI. CDR3 in amino acids: CASSPGQSLYGYTF. CDR3 nucleotides: TGTGCCAGCAGTCCCGGACAGAGCCTCTATGGCTACACCTTC.

The chain employs TRBV21-1 and TRBJ2-1; the table's TRBD2 call for D was not verified on the DNA. TRBV21-1 is assigned pseudogene status. The CDR3 is 21 residues long. The CDR3 region is CASGPDNKGWEAGSSYNEQFF. The CDR3 nucleotides are TGTGCCAGCGGCCCGGATAATAAAGGGTGGGAAGCGGGCAGCTCCTACAATGAGCAGTTCTTC.

The chain joins TRBV6-5 to TRBJ1-2, with TRBD1 as a possible D gene (5 bases). V lost 4 bases, J lost 7 bases, and 7 bases lay in between. Germline V lookup: CDR1 MNHEY, CDR2 SVGAGI. The CDR3 is 11 amino acids. In DNA, the CDR3 is TGTGCCAGCAGTTCCGGGGGTGGCTACACCTTC. Translating gives CASSSGGGYTF.

The chain couples TRBV5-5 to TRBJ1-2; no definite D call. V was shortened by 0 bases and J by 2 bases, with 8 bases between the two germline ends. CDR3 size: 14 residues. Germline V gene data show CDR1 as SGHKS and CDR2 as YYEKEE (reference sequence). CDR3: CASSLDNRNYGYTF. CDR3 coding DNA: TGTGCCAGCAGCTTGGATAACCGCAACTATGGCTACACCTTC.

The chain recombines TRBV9 with TRBJ2-1, with TRBD2 identical over 8 bases. V trimming: 4 bases; J trimming: 8 bases; junction bases outside the gene matches: 11. The germline gives CDR1 SGDLS, CDR2 YYNGEE. This CDR3 spans 15 amino acids. The CDR3 sequence: CASSSGTRGWDEQFF. The CDR3 coding sequence is TGTGCCAGCAGCTCCGGGACTAGAGGTTGGGATGAGCAGTTCTTC.

The chain combines TRBV7-6 with TRBJ2-2; 9 nucleotides match TRBD2. The CDR3 spans 18 residues. J was trimmed by 6 bases and V by 5 bases; bases with no gene match: 16. Germline CDR1 reads SGHVS; CDR2 reads FNYEAQ. CDR3 sequence reads: CASSDSLGGGVYAGELFF. The CDR3 nucleotides read TGTGCCAGCAGCGACTCACTCGGCGGGGGGGTTTACGCCGGGGAGCTGTTTTTT.

V and J are TRBV7-9 and TRBJ2-1, with a possible D match to TRBD1 (5 bases). CDR1 is SEHNR, CDR2 FQNEAQ, per germline (reference sequence). The CDR3 is made up of 14 amino acids. Trimming shortened V by 2 bases and J by 4 bases, and 9 bases separated the two germline ends. The DNA of the CDR3 is TGTGCCAGCAGCTTATGGGGCAGATACAATGAGCAGTTCTTC. Its protein product is CASSLWGRYNEQFF.

The CDR3 region has the DNA TGTGCCATCAGTGGCCTAGCGGGGAACACCGGGGAGCTGTTTTTT. Its translation: CAISGLAGNTGELFF. V and J are TRBV10-3 and TRBJ2-2, with 8 positions matching TRBD2. Unmatched junction bases numbered 2, after V lost 4 bases and J lost 1 base. The CDR3 runs to 15 residues. Germline V CDR1 and CDR2: ENHRY, SYGVKD.

The chain uses TRBV18 and TRBJ2-7; 12 nucleotides line up with TRBD1. The trim removed 4 bases at V and 3 bases at J, leaving 7 bases unmatched. CDR1 is KGHSH, CDR2 LQKENI, per germline. The CDR3 spans 16 residues. The CDR3 loop reads CASSLPGTGGHYEQYF. CDR3 DNA: TGTGCCAGCTCACTTCCTGGGACAGGGGGCCACTACGAGCAGTACTTC.

The CDR3 DNA reads as TGTGCCAGCAGCTCATTGTCGCGGGGGTATGGCTACACCTTC. Its translation is CASSSLSRGYGYTF. This chain links TRBV7-9 with TRBJ1-2; TRBD1 is a possible D gene (5 bases). With 4 bases removed from V and 5 bases from J, the gap between germline ends came to 14 bases. The germline CDR1 and CDR2 sequences are SEHNR and FQNEAQ (reference sequence). The CDR3 length is 14 residues.

The chain employs TRBV4-1 and TRBJ1-6; 7 positions match TRBD1. Germline CDR1 MGHRA, CDR2 YSYEKL. This CDR3 contains 16 residues. V shed 4 bases and J 7 bases; nucleotides not matched to a gene: 10. The CDR3 region is CASSLYLGTANSPLHF. The CDR3, as DNA: TGCGCCAGCAGCCTTTACCTAGGGACAGCCAATTCACCCCTCCACTTT.

J is TRBJ2-3 and V is TRBV30; 12 bases are a match to TRBD2. V dropped 2 bases and J dropped 3; count of bases not matched to a gene: 0. Per the germline V gene, CDR1 is GTSNPN and CDR2 is SVGIG (reference sequence). The CDR3 is made up of 14 amino acids. The CDR3, as DNA: TGTGCCTGGAGTCTAGCGGGGGGGACAGATACGCAGTATTTT. It is translated as CAWSLAGGTDTQYF. Filled out from reference TRBV30 and TRBJ2-3, the complete variable domain reads SQTIHQWPATLVQPVGSPLSLECTVEGTSNPNLYWYRQAAGRGLQLLFYSVGIGQISSEVPQNLSASRPQDRQFILSSKKLLLSDSGFYLCAWSLAGGTDTQYFGPGTRLTVL.

The V and J genes are TRBV7-3 and TRBJ1-1, with D perhaps TRBD1 (5 bases). Germline CDR1 reads SGHTA; CDR2 reads FQGTGA. With 3 bases removed from V and 6 bases from J, the gap between germline ends came to 11 bases. This CDR3 is 13 amino acids long. For the CDR3, the DNA is TGTGCCAGCAGCTTTGAACCGGGGGCTGAAGCTTTCTTT. Translated, it gives CASSFEPGAEAFF.

To note about this clone: One junction end disagrees with the germline gene, perhaps due to a read error. This rearrangement joins TRBV6-1 to TRBJ2-7; D remains unclear. The CDR3 runs 11 residues. Germline V gene sequence: CDR1 MNHNS, CDR2 SASEGT. CDR3 sequence: CASSDHRISHF. The DNA for the CDR3 is TGTGCCAGCAGTGACCACCGGATATCGCACTTC.

This chain links TRBV29-1 with TRBJ2-4; D perhaps matches TRBD2 (6 bases). CDR3 length: 14 residues. Deletions cut 8 bases from V and 0 bases from J, with 14 bases between. Germline V gene data show CDR1 as SQVTM and CDR2 as ANQGSEA. The CDR3 here is CSPGEELAKNIQYF. CDR3 sequence (DNA): TGCAGCCCTGGGGAGGAGCTAGCCAAAAACATTCAGTACTTC.

The gene calls are TRBV6-6 and TRBJ2-2; D uncertain. Trimming took 8 bases from V and 5 from J, leaving 6 bases between them. The length of the CDR3 is 11 residues. Germline CDR1 and CDR2: MNHNY and SVGAGI (reference sequence). CDR3 DNA sequence: TGTGCCAGCGAAGGAACCGGGGAGCTGTTTTTT. Protein product: CASEGTGELFF.

The chain recombines TRBV27 with TRBJ1-5; D ambiguous. Germline assignment: CDR1 MNHEY and CDR2 SMNVEV (reference sequence). V dropped 2 bases and J dropped 5 bases, with 10 bases sitting between them. This CDR3 is 14 amino acids long. Written as DNA, the CDR3 is TGTGCCAGCAGTTTAGCGGGGAGCGATCAGCCCCAGCATTTT. It encodes CASSLAGSDQPQHF.

Here the CDR3 DNA reads TGTGCCAGCTGCCAGTCACTCGCGGGGGAAAAACTGTTTTTT. Amino acid sequence: CASCQSLAGEKLFF. V and J are TRBV13 and TRBJ1-4, with no clear D. Germline V gene sequence: CDR1 PRHDT, CDR2 FYEKMQ (reference sequence). The germline V and J ends were trimmed by 8 bases and 8 bases, with 18 bases remaining between them. The CDR3 extends over 14 amino acids.

This chain connects TRBV5-6 to TRBJ2-7, with no clear D. Germline V lookup: CDR1 SGHDT, CDR2 YYEEEE. This CDR3 comprises 13 residues. V lost 2 bases to trimming and J lost 6 bases, with 12 bases between them. In nucleotides, the CDR3 is TGTGCCAGCAGCTTATTCGTCGGAGCCGAGCAGTACTTC. Translated: CASSLFVGAEQYF. Full variable domain (outside the CDR3, taken from reference TRBV5-6 and TRBJ2-7): DAGVTQSPTHLIKTRGQQVTLRCSPKSGHDTVSWYQQALGQGPQFIFQYYEEEERQRGNFPDRFSGHQFPNYSSELNVNALLLGDSALYLCASSLFVGAEQYFGPGTRLTVT.

The J gene is TRBJ1-4, the V gene TRBV18; 8 bases fit TRBD1. The ends lost 3 bases at V and 0 bases at J; junction bases unmatched: 12. Looked up from germline, CDR1 is KGHSH and CDR2 is LQKENI. The CDR3 is 19 residues long. This CDR3 is CASSPLFGTGAATNEKLFF. For the CDR3, the DNA is TGTGCCAGCTCACCCCTATTCGGGACAGGCGCAGCAACTAATGAAAAACTGTTTTTT.

V usage is TRBV27 and J usage is TRBJ2-3, with TRBD2 identical over 10 bases. The CDR3 runs to 16 residues. The germline V gene encodes CDR1 MNHEY and CDR2 SMNVEV (reference sequence). V lost 5 bases, J lost 2 bases, and 7 bases stayed unmatched. This CDR3 is CASSLTSGVFTDTQYF. The CDR3 nucleotides read TGTGCCAGCAGTCTCACTAGCGGGGTATTCACAGATACGCAGTATTTT.

The J gene is TRBJ2-5, the V gene TRBV30; no definite D call. Germline CDR1 is GTSNPN and CDR2 is SVGIG (reference sequence). Trimming took 2 bases from V and 5 from J, leaving 6 bases between them. There are 11 residues in the CDR3. The CDR3 protein is CAWSHGETQYF. The CDR3 DNA reads as TGTGCCTGGAGTCACGGCGAGACCCAGTACTTC.

The V gene is TRBV6-1, the J gene TRBJ1-4; no clear D gene. This CDR3 comprises 14 residues. CDR1 MNHNS and CDR2 SASEGT come from the germline V gene. Trimming pared 4 bases from V and 5 bases from J, leaving 11 bases between. CDR3 nucleotide sequence: TGTGCCAGCAGTGCGGCGGCAGTGAATGAAAAACTGTTTTTT. Its translation: CASSAAAVNEKLFF.

This CDR3 reads CASSDVRDGTYEQYF. CDR3 nucleotide sequence: TGTGCCAGCAGCGACGTCCGGGACGGGACCTACGAGCAGTACTTC. This sequence joins TRBV9 and TRBJ2-7; D is tentatively TRBD1 or TRBD2 (5 bases each). The V gene lost 3 bases and the J gene lost 2 bases, with 15 bases spanning the gap. From germline, CDR1 is SGDLS and CDR2 YYNGEE. CDR3 length: 15 amino acids.